A selection of T cell receptor beta chains follows, all from one sample in a study of control samples from healthy donors and cancer patients. The assay was immunoSEQ multiplex PCR, and TCRdb's table has in-frame clones only and misses some. The sample has around 110,000 clones, over 90% seen once. Sequenced material: blood. These receptor sequences come from a young man in good health. CDR3s include the opening cysteine and the closing phenylalanine or tryptophan. The D gene is left open where the match is weak. Clone size is stated in some rows and not others, as once, few, many or a class when expanded.

TGTGCCAGCAGTTACGGGGGGCTGGGGAACACTGAAGCTTTCTTT | CASSYGGLGNTEAFF | TRBJ1-1 | TRBV6-5 | - | -
TGCGCCAGCAGGGGGAATAAGGACAGGGGCCGGGGTCCCCGGAGTTACACTGAAGCTTTCTTT | CASRGNKDRGRGPRSYTEAFF | TRBJ1-1 | TRBV5-1 | TRBD1 | -
TGTGCCAGCACCCGGTCGACCACGAACACCGGGGAGCTGTTTTTT | CASTRSTTNTGELFF | TRBJ2-2 | TRBV9 | - | -
TGTGCCAGTAGTATATCCGGACAGGGGGCCTATGGCTACACCTTC | CASSISGQGAYGYTF | TRBJ1-2 | TRBV19 | TRBD1 | -
TGTGCCAGCAGCGACAGGGCCTTC | CASSDRAF | TRBJ1-2 | TRBV12-3/TRBV12-4 | TRBD1 | once
TGTGCCAGCAGTTTAAGGGGGCTGTCGAACACTGAAGCTTTCTTT | CASSLRGLSNTEAFF | TRBJ1-1 | TRBV27 | TRBD1 | -
TGTGCCAGCAGCCCAACCGGGACAGGGGAATCTGAAGCTTTCTTT | CASSPTGTGESEAFF | TRBJ1-1 | TRBV5-6 | TRBD1 | -
TGTGCCAGCAGTGAGTTTCCTTTGGATGGCTACACCTTC | CASSEFPLDGYTF | TRBJ1-2 | TRBV27 | - | -
TGTGCTAGTGGTACAGGGGATGAGCAGTTCTTC | CASGTGDEQFF | TRBJ2-1 | TRBV12-5 | TRBD1 | -
TGTGCCAGCCTTATCGCGGGGTTAAACTATGGCTACACCTTC | CASLIAGLNYGYTF | TRBJ1-2 | TRBV28 | - | -
TGTGCCAGCAGCGGGCCTCGAAACGGGGGTTCGAACACCGGGGAGCTGTTTTTT | CASSGPRNGGSNTGELFF | TRBJ2-2 | TRBV11-3 | - | -